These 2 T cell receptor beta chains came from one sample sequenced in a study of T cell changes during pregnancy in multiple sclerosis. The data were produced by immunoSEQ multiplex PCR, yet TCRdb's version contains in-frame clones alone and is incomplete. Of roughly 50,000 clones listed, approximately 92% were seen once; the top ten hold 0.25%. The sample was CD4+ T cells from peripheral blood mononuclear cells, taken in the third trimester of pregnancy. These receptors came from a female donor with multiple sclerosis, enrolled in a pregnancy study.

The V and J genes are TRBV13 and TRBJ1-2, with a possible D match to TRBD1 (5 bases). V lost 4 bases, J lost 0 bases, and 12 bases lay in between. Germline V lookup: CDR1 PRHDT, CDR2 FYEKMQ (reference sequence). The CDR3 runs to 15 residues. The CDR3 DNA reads TGTGCCAGCAGCTACAGACAGCAAGCTAACTATGGCTACACCTTC. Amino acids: CASSYRQQANYGYTF.

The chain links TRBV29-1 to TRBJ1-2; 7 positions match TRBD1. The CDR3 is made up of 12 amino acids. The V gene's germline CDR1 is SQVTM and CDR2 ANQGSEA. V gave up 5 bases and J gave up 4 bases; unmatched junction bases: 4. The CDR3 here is CSVPTGIYGYTF. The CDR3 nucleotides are TGCAGCGTTCCGACAGGGATCTATGGCTACACCTTC. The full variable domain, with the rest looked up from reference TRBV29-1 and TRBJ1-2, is SAVISQKPSRDICQRGTSLTIQCQVDSQVTMMFWYRQQPGQSLTLIATANQGSEATYESGFVIDKFPISRPNLTFSTLTVSNMSPEDSSIYLCSVPTGIYGYTFGSGTRLTVV.